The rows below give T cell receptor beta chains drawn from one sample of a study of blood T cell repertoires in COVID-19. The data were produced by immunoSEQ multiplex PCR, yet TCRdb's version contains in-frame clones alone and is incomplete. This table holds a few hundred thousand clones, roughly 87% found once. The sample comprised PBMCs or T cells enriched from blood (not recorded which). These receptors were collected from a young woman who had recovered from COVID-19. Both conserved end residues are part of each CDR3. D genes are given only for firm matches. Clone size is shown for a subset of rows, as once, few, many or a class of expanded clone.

CDR3 protein: CASSLEASQPQHF
CDR3 DNA: TGTGCCAGCAGCTTGGAGGCAAGTCAGCCCCAGCATTTT
V gene: TRBV7-9
D gene: NA
J gene: TRBJ1-5
clone size: NA

CDR3 protein: CASSSADRGYYGYTF
CDR3 DNA: TGTGCCAGCAGTTCCGCTGACAGGGGCTATTATGGCTACACCTTC
V gene: TRBV27
D gene: TRBD1
J gene: TRBJ1-2
clone size: NA

CDR3 protein: CASRTRTGGPNEKLFF
CDR3 DNA: TGTGCCAGCAGAACCCGGACAGGGGGACCTAATGAAAAACTGTTTTTT
V gene: TRBV28
D gene: TRBD1
J gene: TRBJ1-4
clone size: once

CDR3 protein: CASSTQVRGLAGKGFENEQFF
CDR3 DNA: TGTGCCAGCAGCACCCAGGTCCGCGGACTAGCGGGGAAAGGATTCGAGAATGAGCAGTTCTTC
V gene: TRBV7-6
D gene: TRBD2
J gene: TRBJ2-1
clone size: NA

CDR3 protein: CASSTGTDTEAFF
CDR3 DNA: TGTGCCAGCAGCACAGGGACCGACACTGAAGCTTTCTTT
V gene: TRBV13
D gene: NA
J gene: TRBJ1-1
clone size: NA

CDR3 protein: CASSIGAGANTEAFF
CDR3 DNA: TGTGCCAGTAGTATAGGGGCAGGGGCGAACACTGAAGCTTTCTTT
V gene: TRBV19
D gene: NA
J gene: TRBJ1-1
clone size: NA

CDR3 protein: CASSLLDSPTYEQYF
CDR3 DNA: TGTGCCAGCAGCTTGCTCGACAGCCCTACCTACGAGCAGTACTTC
V gene: TRBV11-2
D gene: NA
J gene: TRBJ2-7
clone size: NA

CDR3 protein: CASSQDRGTQPQHF
CDR3 DNA: TGTGCCAGCTCACAGGACAGGGGTACTCAGCCCCAGCATTTT
V gene: TRBV18
D gene: TRBD1
J gene: TRBJ1-5
clone size: once

CDR3 protein: CASSLDSGSLNEQFF
CDR3 DNA: TGTGCCAGCAGCTTAGACAGCGGGTCCCTCAATGAGCAGTTCTTC
V gene: TRBV11-2
D gene: NA
J gene: TRBJ2-1
clone size: NA

CDR3 protein: CASSPNPRGPLHTIYF
CDR3 DNA: TGTGCCAGCAGCCCCAACCCCAGGGGGCCCTTACACACCATATATTTT
V gene: TRBV7-6
D gene: TRBD1
J gene: TRBJ1-3
clone size: NA

CDR3 protein: CASSLGSGGAGETQYF
CDR3 DNA: TGTGCCAGCAGCTTAGGAAGCGGGGGGGCCGGGGAGACCCAGTACTTC
V gene: TRBV7-6
D gene: TRBD2
J gene: TRBJ2-5
clone size: NA

CDR3 protein: CASSGGQGAAGELFF
CDR3 DNA: TGTGCCAGCAGTGGTGGGCAGGGGGCAGCCGGGGAGCTGTTTTTT
V gene: TRBV2
D gene: TRBD1
J gene: TRBJ2-2
clone size: NA

CDR3 protein: CASSSRGPGNTIYF
CDR3 DNA: TGTGCCAGCAGCTCAAGGGGGCCTGGAAACACCATATATTTT
V gene: TRBV7-2
D gene: TRBD1
J gene: TRBJ1-3
clone size: NA

CDR3 protein: CASSAGDRAGQPQHF
CDR3 DNA: TGTGCCAGCAGCGCCGGGGACAGGGCCGGCCAGCCCCAGCATTTT
V gene: TRBV9
D gene: TRBD1
J gene: TRBJ1-5
clone size: NA

CDR3 protein: CASSDWRGTEAFF
CDR3 DNA: TGTGCCAGCAGTGATTGGAGGGGAACTGAAGCTTTCTTT
V gene: TRBV6-1
D gene: NA
J gene: TRBJ1-1
clone size: NA

CDR3 protein: CASSRRGGAEELFF
CDR3 DNA: TGCGCCAGCAGCCGTCGGGGGGGCGCGGAGGAGCTGTTTTTT
V gene: TRBV5-1
D gene: TRBD2
J gene: TRBJ2-2
clone size: NA

CDR3 protein: CASSLTGRAGTDTQYF
CDR3 DNA: TGTGCCAGCAGCTTGACAGGCAGGGCAGGCACAGATACGCAGTATTTT
V gene: TRBV7-7
D gene: NA
J gene: TRBJ2-3
clone size: NA

CDR3 protein: CSVETALGNIQYF
CDR3 DNA: TGCAGCGTTGAGACTGCCCTCGGAAACATTCAGTACTTC
V gene: TRBV29-1
D gene: NA
J gene: TRBJ2-4
clone size: NA

CDR3 protein: CASSSYYEQYF
CDR3 DNA: TGTGCCAGCAGTTCTTATTACGAGCAGTACTTC
V gene: TRBV27
D gene: NA
J gene: TRBJ2-7
clone size: few

CDR3 protein: CASGTGNTEAFF
CDR3 DNA: TGTGCCAGCGGGACAGGGAACACTGAAGCTTTCTTT
V gene: TRBV27
D gene: TRBD1
J gene: TRBJ1-1
clone size: NA

CDR3 protein: CASSFRDRAYNEQFF
CDR3 DNA: TGTGCCAGCAGCTTCCGGGACAGGGCCTACAATGAGCAGTTCTTC
V gene: TRBV5-4
D gene: TRBD1
J gene: TRBJ2-1
clone size: NA

CDR3 protein: CASSPGQGRSEQYF
CDR3 DNA: TGTGCCAGCAGTCCCGGACAGGGTCGGAGCGAGCAGTACTTC
V gene: TRBV28
D gene: TRBD1
J gene: TRBJ2-7
clone size: once

CDR3 protein: CATSGGGAGYTEAFF
CDR3 DNA: TGTGCCACCAGTGGTGGGGGCGCTGGGTACACTGAAGCTTTCTTT
V gene: TRBV24-1
D gene: NA
J gene: TRBJ1-1
clone size: NA

CDR3 protein: CASSPSGAPWGYTF
CDR3 DNA: TGTGCCAGCAGTCCATCAGGGGCTCCCTGGGGCTACACCTTC
V gene: TRBV28
D gene: NA
J gene: TRBJ1-2
clone size: NA

CDR3 protein: CASSLNTGPSYEQYF
CDR3 DNA: TGTGCCAGCAGCTTAAACACAGGGCCCTCCTACGAGCAGTACTTC
V gene: TRBV11-3
D gene: NA
J gene: TRBJ2-7
clone size: few

CDR3 protein: CASSQVLGANEQFF
CDR3 DNA: TGTGCCAGCTCTCAGGTGTTGGGAGCCAATGAGCAGTTCTTC
V gene: TRBV18
D gene: NA
J gene: TRBJ2-1
clone size: NA

CDR3 protein: CASSLSTGEAYNEQFF
CDR3 DNA: TGCGCCAGCAGCTTGTCGACAGGGGAGGCCTACAATGAGCAGTTCTTC
V gene: TRBV5-1
D gene: TRBD1
J gene: TRBJ2-1
clone size: NA

CDR3 protein: CASSPTAAAGELFF
CDR3 DNA: TGTGCCAGCTCACCAACGGCCGCGGCCGGGGAGCTGTTTTTT
V gene: TRBV18
D gene: NA
J gene: TRBJ2-2
clone size: once

CDR3 protein: CASSSSGVFYEQYF
CDR3 DNA: TGTGCCAGCAGTTCTAGCGGGGTGTTCTACGAGCAGTACTTC
V gene: TRBV6-2/TRBV6-3
D gene: TRBD2
J gene: TRBJ2-7
clone size: NA

CDR3 protein: CASRGQGRNEQYF
CDR3 DNA: TGTGCCAGCAGGGGACAGGGGAGAAACGAGCAGTACTTC
V gene: TRBV28
D gene: TRBD1
J gene: TRBJ2-7
clone size: NA

CDR3 protein: CASRTPQDYNSPLHF
CDR3 DNA: TGTGCCAGCAGAACGCCCCAGGATTATAATTCACCCCTCCACTTT
V gene: TRBV28
D gene: NA
J gene: TRBJ1-6
clone size: NA

CDR3 protein: CASQGGDSNYGYTF
CDR3 DNA: TGTGCCAGTCAAGGGGGAGACAGTAACTATGGCTACACCTTC
V gene: TRBV7-9
D gene: NA
J gene: TRBJ1-2
clone size: many

CDR3 protein: CASSLGGTPTYGYTF
CDR3 DNA: TGTGCCAGCAGCTTAGGAGGAACACCGACCTATGGCTACACCTTC
V gene: TRBV7-2
D gene: NA
J gene: TRBJ1-2
clone size: NA

CDR3 protein: CASSKDRPDQPQHF
CDR3 DNA: TGCGCCAGCAGCAAAGACAGGCCGGATCAGCCCCAGCATTTT
V gene: TRBV5-1
D gene: NA
J gene: TRBJ1-5
clone size: NA

CDR3 protein: CASSMTDRVKTQYF
CDR3 DNA: TGTGCCAGTAGTATGACCGACAGGGTAAAGACCCAGTACTTC
V gene: TRBV19
D gene: TRBD1
J gene: TRBJ2-5
clone size: NA

CDR3 protein: CSVESGTGVSQTQYF
CDR3 DNA: TGCAGCGTTGAATCAGGGACAGGGGTTAGTCAGACCCAGTACTTC
V gene: TRBV29-1
D gene: TRBD1
J gene: TRBJ2-5
clone size: NA

CDR3 protein: CASSFSQGSFREQFF
CDR3 DNA: TGTGCCAGCAGTTTCTCGCAGGGGTCATTTCGTGAGCAGTTCTTC
V gene: TRBV27
D gene: NA
J gene: TRBJ2-1
clone size: once

CDR3 protein: CASSLDGQGYGYTF
CDR3 DNA: TGTGCCAGCAGCTTGGACGGGCAGGGGTATGGCTACACCTTC
V gene: TRBV5-5
D gene: NA
J gene: TRBJ1-2
clone size: once

CDR3 protein: CASSPRGGSYGYTF
CDR3 DNA: TGTGCCAGCAGCCCCCGGGGGGGTAGCTATGGCTACACCTTC
V gene: TRBV3-1/TRBV3-2
D gene: NA
J gene: TRBJ1-2
clone size: NA